Sequencing of this T cell receptor (beta chain) was carried out in a study of cytomegalovirus exposure and HLA in healthy donors. PCR used 60 Vbeta primers and 13 Jbeta primers. Here immunoSEQ multiplex PCR was the method, and the copy in TCRdb shows in-frame clones only, minus some. The repertoire table contains fewer than 75,000 clones. Comment on this clone: The antigen is undetermined.

V was clipped by 8 bases and J by 4 bases; unmatched bases: 6. Germline V CDR1 and CDR2: ENHRY, SYGVKD. The CDR3 is 15 amino acids. Study-wide points: When presence/absence was analysed, sequencing depth was taken to be roughly uniform across donors.

The sequence was obtained from a boy younger than 18 in good health and CMV-seronegative. The chain combines TRBV10-3 with TRBJ2-1; TRBD2 aligns across 12 bases. The source material was PBMCs. CDR3 DNA: TGTGCCATCCGGCGACTAGCGGGGGTATACAATGAGCAGTTCTTC. Translating gives CAIRRLAGVYNEQFF.